This T cell receptor (beta chain) is drawn from a study of blood T cell repertoires in COVID-19. Study-wide background: Samples representing acute and convalescent COVID-19 were sourced from the United States, Italy and Spain. Sources were T cells, B-cell-depleted T cells, or PBMCs; the material itself was cDNA or gDNA.

In the authors' workflow: Estimation of nucleated cell counts was performed using reference gene primer amplification. Profiling relied on immunoSEQ multiplex PCR, and the TCRdb table lists in-frame clones only, not all of them. The V and J calls and the clone size are those of that table, but D and trimming were determined from the DNA. The sample lists almost 30,000 clones, about 80% seen once, with roughly half in the top ten. This CDR3 region has 17 residues. The germline V gene encodes CDR1 LGHNA and CDR2 YNFKEQ. V lost 0 bases and J lost 6, with 15 bases in between. This TCR was recovered from a woman in her sixties or seventies with acute or convalescent COVID-19. Sequencing was done on a sample of peripheral blood. The chain couples TRBV4-2 to TRBJ1-6; tentatively, D is TRBD1 (5 bases). This CDR3 is CASSQDGAGQVNSPLHF. The DNA for the CDR3 is TGTGCCAGCAGCCAAGATGGGGCTGGGCAGGTTAATTCACCCCTCCACTTT.